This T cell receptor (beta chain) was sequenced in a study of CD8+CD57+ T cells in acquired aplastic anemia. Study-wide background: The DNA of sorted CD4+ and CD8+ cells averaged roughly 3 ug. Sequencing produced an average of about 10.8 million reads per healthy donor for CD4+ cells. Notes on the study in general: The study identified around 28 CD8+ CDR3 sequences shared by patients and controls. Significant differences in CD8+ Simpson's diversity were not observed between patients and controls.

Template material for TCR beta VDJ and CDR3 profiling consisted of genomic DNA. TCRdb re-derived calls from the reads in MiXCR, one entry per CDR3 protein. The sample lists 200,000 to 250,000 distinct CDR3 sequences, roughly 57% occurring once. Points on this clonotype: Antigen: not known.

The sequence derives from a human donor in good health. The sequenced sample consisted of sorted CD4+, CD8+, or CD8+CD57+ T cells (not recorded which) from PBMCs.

The CDR3 protein is CASTEQGPNYGYTF. CDR3 nucleotide sequence: TGTGCCAGCACCGAACAGGGGCCTAACTATGGCTACACCTTC. The rearrangement joins TRBV2 to TRBJ1-2; 7 bases match TRBD1. CDR1 SNHLY and CDR2 FYNNEI come from the germline V gene. This CDR3 is built from 14 residues. Germline trimming cut 7 bases from V and 0 bases from J; bases unmatched to any gene: 5.